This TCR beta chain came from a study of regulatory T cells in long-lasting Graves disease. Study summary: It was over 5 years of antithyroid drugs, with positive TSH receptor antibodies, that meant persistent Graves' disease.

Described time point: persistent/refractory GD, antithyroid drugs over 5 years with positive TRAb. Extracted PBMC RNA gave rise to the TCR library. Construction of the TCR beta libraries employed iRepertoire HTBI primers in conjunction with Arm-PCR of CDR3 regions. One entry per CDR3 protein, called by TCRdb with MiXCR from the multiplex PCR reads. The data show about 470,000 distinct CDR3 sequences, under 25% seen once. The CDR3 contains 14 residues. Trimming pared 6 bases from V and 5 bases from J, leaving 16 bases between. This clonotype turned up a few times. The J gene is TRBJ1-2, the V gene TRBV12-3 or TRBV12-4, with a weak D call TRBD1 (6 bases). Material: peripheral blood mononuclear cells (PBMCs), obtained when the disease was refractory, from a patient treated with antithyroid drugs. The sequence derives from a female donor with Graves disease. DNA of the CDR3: TGTGCCAGCAGAGTGAGGGGGGCCCCTTATGGCTACACCTTC. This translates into CASRVRGAPYGYTF.